Each of the 31 T cell receptor beta chains below was sequenced from the same sample in a study of T cells in Graves' hyperthyroidism and ophthalmopathy (dated by TCRdb to the late 2010s). Library preparation used multiplex PCR. Data came from an Illumina HiSeq 2000. The TCR beta CDR3 regions were amplified from the RNA transcripts. The first round of RT-PCR for the TCR CDR3 was performed with the HTBI primer set and the Qiagen OneStep RT-PCR kit. In TCRdb, the public reads were trimmed at Q25 with fastp and aligned with MiXCR, with productive beta chains retained. CDR3 protein sequences are deduplicated, and each keeps its most common genes and DNA. Here the sample has around 350,000 distinct CDR3 sequences; roughly 15% occur a single time. The leading ten clones occupy roughly a fifth of the sample. The sequenced sample consisted of blood. The receptors derive from a woman aged 60 to 75 with Graves' ophthalmopathy.

There are many counts of this clonotype. The chain links TRBV3-1 to TRBJ2-1, with unresolved D. CDR1 is LGHDT, CDR2 YNNKEL, per germline (reference sequence). Trimming left V 0 bases short and J 6 bases short, with 12 bases between. CDR3 size: 15 residues. CDR3 loop: CASSQDNSRSNEQFF. Written as DNA, the CDR3 is TGTGCCAGCAGCCAAGATAACTCTAGGTCCAATGAGCAGTTCTTC.

Comment on this clonotype: Germline and junction disagree at one end, which may indicate a read error. The chain joins TRBV11-2 to TRBJ2-1, with a weak D call TRBD1 (6 bases). CDR3 length: 15 residues. Germline V gives CDR1 SGHAT, CDR2 FQNNGV. In DNA form, the CDR3 reads TGCGCCAGCAGCCGATCACCGGGACAACACAATGAGCAGTTCTTC. Translated: CASSRSPGQHNEQFF.

This clonotype was counted many times. The CDR3 bases are TGCAGTGCTAGACTCCTAGCGGGTGCCTACGAGCAGTACTTC. Protein product: CSARLLAGAYEQYF. V is TRBV20-1 and J is TRBJ2-7, with TRBD2 matching 8 bases. This CDR3 spans 14 amino acids. Germline V gives CDR1 DFQATT, CDR2 SNEGSKA (reference sequence). J gave up 2 bases and V 2 bases, and 5 bases lay outside the gene matches.

This clonotype has ten or more counts. The V gene is TRBV2, the J gene TRBJ1-6, with 8 bases that match TRBD1. Germline V gene sequence: CDR1 SNHLY, CDR2 FYNNEI. Trimming took 7 bases from V and 11 from J; bases not matched to a gene: 13. The CDR3 spans 15 residues. The DNA of the CDR3 is TGTGCCAGCACCGATCAGGGGGCCATGGCAACACCCCTCCACTTT. Translating it yields CASTDQGAMATPLHF.

The rearrangement links TRBV9 to TRBJ2-5, with 12 bases that match TRBD1. The CDR3 is 15 residues long. Germline loops: CDR1 SGDLS, CDR2 YYNGEE. V was pared by 0 bases and J by 4 bases, with 1 base of the junction left unmatched. The CDR3 is CASSVGDRGLETQYF. For the CDR3, the DNA is TGTGCCAGCAGCGTAGGGGACAGGGGGCTAGAGACCCAGTACTTC.

In its sample, this clonotype was seen many times. J is TRBJ2-3 and V is TRBV12-3 or TRBV12-4; unclear D gene. The CDR3 has 14 residues. Between the trimmed V and J ends, which lost 5 bases and 3 bases, there was a span of 12 bases. This CDR3 is CASSPGRATDTQYF. The CDR3 nucleotides read TGTGCCAGCAGTCCGGGCCGCGCGACAGATACGCAGTATTTT.

V usage is TRBV12-5 and J usage is TRBJ1-2; tentatively, D is TRBD1 (5 bases). The V end was cut by 1 base, the J end by 2 bases, with 8 bases between. This CDR3 is built from 14 residues. The germline CDR1 and CDR2 sequences are LGHNT and FRNRAP. The CDR3 loop reads CASGLGPGNYGYTF. Here the CDR3 DNA reads TGTGCTAGTGGTTTGGGGCCAGGGAACTATGGCTACACCTTC.

This clonotype showed up many times. Germline and junction disagree at one end, which may indicate a read error. The chain joins TRBV10-1 to TRBJ2-3; D is uncertain. CDR1 WNHNN and CDR2 SYGVQD come from the germline V gene (reference sequence). This CDR3 spans 12 amino acids. The CDR3 bases are TGTGCCAGCAGTGAAGGAACAGATACGCAGTATTTT. This encodes CASSEGTDTQYF.

In its sample, this clonotype was seen a few times. The rearrangement joins TRBV27 to TRBJ2-5; D not resolved. Per germline, CDR1 MNHEY and CDR2 SMNVEV (reference sequence). V was clipped by 1 base and J by 3 bases, with 6 bases between them. The CDR3 has 13 residues. In DNA, the CDR3 is TGTGCCAGCAGTTTATGGGCAGAAGAGACCCAGTACTTC. It codes for CASSLWAEETQYF.

This clonotype was detected ten times or more. The V gene is TRBV20-1, the J gene TRBJ2-4; the match to TRBD2 covers 10 bases. The germline V gene has CDR1 DFQATT and CDR2 SNEGSKA (reference sequence). After removal of 5 bases from V and 8 bases from J, the junction contained 12 bases not matched to a gene. This CDR3 region has 15 residues. CDR3 loop: CSAFSGRMGKDIQYF. The CDR3 DNA reads TGCAGTGCTTTTAGCGGGAGGATGGGTAAGGACATTCAGTACTTC.

The sample holds a few counts of this clonotype. The rearrangement links TRBV24-1 to TRBJ1-2, with a possible D match to TRBD1 (5 bases). CDR1 and CDR2 (germline): KGHDR, SFDVKD. Trimming stripped 4 bases from V and 4 bases from J, with 9 bases between. This CDR3 region has 13 residues. The CDR3 coding sequence is TGTGCCACCAGTGACCCTACAGGCTATGGCTACACCTTC. Its protein product is CATSDPTGYGYTF.

The chain carries TRBV6-4 and TRBJ2-2; D may correspond to TRBD1 or TRBD2 (5 bases each). CDR3 size: 14 residues. Looked up from germline, CDR1 is MRHNA and CDR2 is SNTAGT. Trimming stripped 6 bases from V and 5 bases from J, with 13 bases between. The CDR3 sequence is CASRRDGQTGELFF. The CDR3 coding sequence is TGTGCCAGCAGACGGGACGGGCAAACCGGGGAGCTGTTTTTT.

This clonotype was seen ten or more times. The chain combines TRBV29-1 with TRBJ2-3, with TRBD1 matching 9 bases. The trim removed 6 bases at V and 4 bases at J, leaving 8 bases unmatched. Germline V gene sequence: CDR1 SQVTM, CDR2 ANQGSEA. This CDR3 has 14 amino acids. CDR3 sequence: CSVTRDREPDTQYF. The CDR3, as DNA: TGCAGCGTCACCCGGGACAGGGAACCAGATACGCAGTATTTT.

On this clonotype itself: A much larger clone differs from this one at a single base, so this may be a read error. The chain has TRBV18 and TRBJ2-2; TRBD2 agrees at 8 bases. CDR1 and CDR2 (germline): KGHSH, LQKENI. CDR3 size: 16 residues. CDR3 residues: CANSPVKAGAAGELFF. The DNA of the CDR3 is TGTGCCAACTCACCGGTGAAAGCGGGAGCCGCCGGGGAGCTGTTTTTT. Complete variable domain (other parts from reference TRBV18 and TRBJ2-2): NAGVMQNPRHLVRRRGQEARLRCSPMKGHSHVYWYRQLPEEGLKFMVYLQKENIIDESGMPKERFSAEFPKEGPSILRIQQVVRGDSAAYFCANSPVKAGAAGELFFGEGSRLTVL.

This clonotype was detected only a few times. This chain connects TRBV5-8 to TRBJ2-4; D may correspond to TRBD1 or TRBD2 (5 bases each). The germline V gene encodes CDR1 SGHTS and CDR2 YDEGEE. CDR3 length: 15 residues. Trimming removed 0 bases from V and 6 bases from J, with 13 bases in between. The CDR3 sequence is CASSLGQGAGNIQYF. The CDR3 nucleotides are TGTGCCAGCAGCTTGGGGCAGGGCGCGGGAAACATTCAGTACTTC.

This clonotype was counted ten times or more. This chain joins TRBV4-2 and TRBJ2-5; 11 bases are shared with TRBD2. With 0 bases clipped from V and 1 base from J, the junction kept 1 base outside the gene matches. The CDR3 loop spans 16 amino acids. Germline lookup yields CDR1 LGHNA and CDR2 YNFKEQ. This CDR3 is CASSQDGTSGQETQYF. The DNA for the CDR3 is TGTGCCAGCAGCCAAGATGGGACTAGCGGCCAAGAGACCCAGTACTTC.

As concerns this clonotype: Since a much larger clone is just one base distant, this may be a read error. Written as DNA, the CDR3 is TGTGCCATCAGTGAGTTGGAGACCCGGTACTTC. Its protein is CAISELETRYF. The genes are TRBV10-3 and TRBJ2-5; D is uncertain. This CDR3 contains 11 residues. The V gene's germline CDR1 is ENHRY and CDR2 SYGVKD.

The V call is TRBV2, the J call TRBJ2-2; 8 nucleotides match TRBD2. Germline-derived CDR1 and CDR2 are SNHLY and FYNNEI. Trimming at V came to 6 bases and at J to 5 bases, leaving 5 bases not matched to a gene. CDR3 length equals 14 residues. The chain's CDR3 is CASRAGTRTGELFF. The CDR3, as DNA: TGTGCCAGCAGGGCTGGGACTAGGACCGGGGAGCTGTTTTTT.

V is TRBV27 and J is TRBJ1-1, with 8 bases fitting TRBD1. The CDR3 contains 15 residues. Germline V gene data show CDR1 as MNHEY and CDR2 as SMNVEV (reference sequence). V lost 5 bases to trimming and J lost 3 bases; unmatched junction nucleotides: 8. The CDR3 sequence is CASSPWTGRDTEAFF. The CDR3 coding sequence is TGTGCCAGCAGTCCGTGGACAGGGCGAGACACTGAAGCTTTCTTT.

This clonotype occurred a few times. The gene calls are TRBV2 and TRBJ1-1; 7 nucleotides align to TRBD1. V lost 0 bases, J lost 4 bases, and 5 bases stayed unmatched. Germline assignment: CDR1 SNHLY and CDR2 FYNNEI. The CDR3 is 15 amino acids. CDR3 protein: CASSEASRGRTEAFF. The CDR3 DNA reads as TGTGCCAGCAGTGAAGCAAGTAGGGGGCGCACTGAAGCTTTCTTT.

This clonotype was counted at least ten times. The chain carries TRBV7-9 and TRBJ2-5; 9 bases map to TRBD2. CDR3 length: 13 amino acids. With V trimmed by 5 bases and J by 5 bases, 3 bases remained unmatched. The germline V gene encodes CDR1 SEHNR and CDR2 FQNEAQ (reference sequence). The CDR3 is CASSPGTSETQYF. The CDR3 DNA sequence: TGTGCCAGCAGCCCCGGGACTAGCGAGACCCAGTACTTC.

The V gene is TRBV27, the J gene TRBJ1-2, with D perhaps TRBD1 (5 bases). CDR3 length equals 17 residues. Trimming removed 3 bases at V and 5 bases at J, with 22 bases between. Germline assignment: CDR1 MNHEY and CDR2 SMNVEV (reference sequence). Here the CDR3 reads CASSLGGRTSMPYGYTF. CDR3 coding DNA: TGTGCCAGCAGTTTGGGGGGACGGACTTCAATGCCTTATGGCTACACCTTC.

This sequence joins TRBV6-1 and TRBJ2-2; D might be TRBD1 or TRBD2, each matching 6 bases. V was cut by 6 bases and J by 4 bases, with 9 bases left in between. This CDR3 is built from 13 residues. Germline V CDR1 and CDR2: MNHNS, SASEGT. CDR3 in amino acids: CASRKGGTGELFF. CDR3 sequence (DNA): TGTGCCAGCAGAAAGGGGGGCACCGGGGAGCTGTTTTTT.

This clonotype was seen repeatedly, ten times or more. This sequence joins TRBV6-1 and TRBJ1-5; D is unresolved. Deletions cut 3 bases from V and 2 bases from J, with 5 bases between. CDR1 is MNHNS and CDR2 is SASEGT in the germline V gene. The CDR3 has 13 amino acids. CDR3 in DNA: TGTGCCAGCAGTGATCGTCGCAATCAGCCCCAGCATTTT. Translation gives CASSDRRNQPQHF.

Ten or more counts support this clonotype. The V and J genes are TRBV18 and TRBJ1-6; no clear D gene. The CDR3 is 12 residues long. V lost 0 bases and J 7 bases, leaving 1 base between the germline ends. The germline V gene has CDR1 KGHSH and CDR2 LQKENI. In DNA form, the CDR3 reads TGTGCCAGCTCACCACCGAATTCACCCCTCCACTTT. It codes for CASSPPNSPLHF.

Many counts were recorded for this clonotype. The chain combines TRBV5-1 with TRBJ1-1, with D hard to call. The V gene's germline CDR1 is SGHRS and CDR2 YFSETQ. The CDR3 contains 15 residues. V dropped 0 bases and J dropped 0 bases, with 9 bases sitting between them. CDR3 coding DNA: TGCGCCAGCAGCTTGGATTCGACTATGAACACTGAAGCTTTCTTT. Translation gives CASSLDSTMNTEAFF.

This clonotype was recorded at least ten times. This chain uses TRBV28 with TRBJ2-2, with D possibly matching TRBD2 (5 bases). V was pared by 5 bases and J by 5 bases, with 18 bases between. The germline gives CDR1 MDHEN, CDR2 SYDVKM. The CDR3 loop spans 16 amino acids. CDR3 sequence (DNA): TGTGCCAGCAGTCCCCCGCGACCCCGAGGGACCGGGGAGCTGTTTTTT. Translating gives CASSPPRPRGTGELFF.

The sample holds many counts of this clonotype. The chain carries TRBV2 and TRBJ2-7; TRBD1 aligns across 7 bases. CDR1 is SNHLY, CDR2 FYNNEI, per germline. The CDR3 extends over 13 amino acids. Trimming took 9 bases from V and 2 from J; bases not matched to a gene: 7. The chain's CDR3 is CARRGQGAYEQYF. CDR3 bases: TGTGCCAGAAGGGGTCAGGGGGCCTACGAGCAGTACTTC.

This clonotype was seen repeatedly, ten times or more. DNA of the CDR3: TGTGCCAGCAGCCCAAAAGCGGGGTCCTCCTACGAGCAGTACTTC. Its protein product is CASSPKAGSSYEQYF. The chain links TRBV7-2 to TRBJ2-7; TRBD2 matches 7 bases. The germline V gene encodes CDR1 SGHTA and CDR2 FQGNSA. The CDR3 spans 15 residues. V lost 5 bases to trimming and J lost 0 bases; unmatched junction nucleotides: 7.

This clonotype came up many times. The chain couples TRBV5-1 to TRBJ2-1, with D perhaps matching TRBD2 (5 bases). The V end was cut by 0 bases, the J end by 5 bases, with 9 bases between. The germline V gene encodes CDR1 SGHRS and CDR2 YFSETQ. The CDR3 extends over 14 amino acids. The CDR3 DNA follows: TGCGCCAGCAGCTTGGGACTACAAAACAATGAGCAGTTCTTC. This sequence encodes CASSLGLQNNEQFF. The whole variable domain, remainder taken from reference TRBV5-1 and TRBJ2-1, is KAGVTQTPRYLIKTRGQQVTLSCSPISGHRSVSWYQQTPGQGLQFLFEYFSETQRNKGNFPGRFSGRQFSNSRSEMNVSTLELGDSALYLCASSLGLQNNEQFFGPGTRLTVL.

On this clonotype: An end of the junction does not agree with germline; a read error may underlie this. The chain carries TRBV7-9 and TRBJ2-7; tentative D call: TRBD2 (6 bases). CDR3 size: 13 residues. The germline gives CDR1 SEHNR, CDR2 FQNEAQ (reference sequence). CDR3 loop: CASSLEVFRERYF. The CDR3 DNA follows: TGTGCCAGCAGCTTAGAGGTATTTCGGGAGCGGTACTTC. The entire variable domain, with the rest obtained from reference TRBV7-9 and TRBJ2-7, is as follows: DTGVSQNPRHKITKRGQNVTFRCDPISEHNRLYWYRQTLGQGPEFLTYFQNEAQLEKSRLLSDRFSAERPKGSFSTLEIQRTEQGDSAMYLCASSLEVFRERYFGPGTRLTVT.